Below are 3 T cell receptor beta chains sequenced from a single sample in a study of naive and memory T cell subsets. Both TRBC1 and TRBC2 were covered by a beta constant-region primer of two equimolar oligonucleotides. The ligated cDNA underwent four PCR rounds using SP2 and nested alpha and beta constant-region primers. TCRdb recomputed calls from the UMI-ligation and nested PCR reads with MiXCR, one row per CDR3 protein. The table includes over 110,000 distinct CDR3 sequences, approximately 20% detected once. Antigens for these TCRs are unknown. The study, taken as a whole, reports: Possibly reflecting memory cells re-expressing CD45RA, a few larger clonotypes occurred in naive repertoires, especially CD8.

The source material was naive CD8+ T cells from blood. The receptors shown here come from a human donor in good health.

The CDR3 loop reads CAISGIRQVHNEQFF. In DNA, the CDR3 is TGTGCCATCAGTGGGATCCGCCAAGTGCACAATGAGCAGTTCTTC. V usage is TRBV10-3 and J usage is TRBJ2-1, with D uncertain. This CDR3 is 15 amino acids long. Germline values: CDR1 ENHRY, CDR2 SYGVKD. V lost 4 bases, J lost 5 bases, and 15 bases lay in between.

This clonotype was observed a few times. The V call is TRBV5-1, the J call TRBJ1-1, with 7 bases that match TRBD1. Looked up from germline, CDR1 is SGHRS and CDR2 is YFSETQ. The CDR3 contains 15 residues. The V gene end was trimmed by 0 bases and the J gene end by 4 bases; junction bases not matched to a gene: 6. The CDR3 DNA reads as TGCGCCAGCAGCTTGGGGTATGGACAGGCCACTGAAGCTTTCTTT. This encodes CASSLGYGQATEAFF.

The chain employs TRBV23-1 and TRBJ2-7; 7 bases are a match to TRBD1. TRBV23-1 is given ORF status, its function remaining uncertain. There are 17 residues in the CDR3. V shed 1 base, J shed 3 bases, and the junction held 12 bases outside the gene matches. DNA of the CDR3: TGCGCCAGCAGTCAATTAGATCCCCGAACAGGGGACTACGAGCAGTACTTC. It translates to CASSQLDPRTGDYEQYF.